This TCR beta chain comes out of a study of blood T cells in healthy people across ages. About the study: Template switching captured about one barcoded beta molecule per two T cells.

Study results and caveats: Nothing was known about donor CMV status, and this possibly confounded expanded clonotype changes.

A sample-barcoded 5' primer and a J-beta primer mix were used in a second PCR of roughly 6 to 12 cycles. TCRdb independently ran MiXCR on the 5' RACE reads; one entry per CDR3 protein. The table records some 880,000 distinct CDR3 sequences, around 34% of them present only once. Concerning this clonotype itself: Its antigen is still unknown.

The specimen was blood. The source of this sequence is a man aged 18 to 30 in good health.

CDR3 amino acids: CASSLQGDPDNSPLHF. CDR3 bases: TGCGCCAGCAGCTTACAGGGAGATCCAGATAATTCACCCCTCCACTTT. The gene calls are TRBV5-1 and TRBJ1-6; a weak D match, TRBD1 (6 bases). Deletions cut 2 bases from V and 5 bases from J, with 14 bases between. The CDR3 is 16 residues long. Germline V gives CDR1 SGHRS, CDR2 YFSETQ. The whole variable domain, filled in from reference TRBV5-1 and TRBJ1-6, reads KAGVTQTPRYLIKTRGQQVTLSCSPISGHRSVSWYQQTPGQGLQFLFEYFSETQRNKGNFPGRFSGRQFSNSRSEMNVSTLELGDSALYLCASSLQGDPDNSPLHFGNGTRLTVT.